This TCR beta chain comes out of a study of T cell responses to AZD1222 COVID-19 vaccine. Data came from immunoSEQ multiplex PCR; TCRdb stores just in-frame clones and leaves some out. Here the sample spans roughly 69,000 clones, roughly 80% being singletons. Germline CDR1 WSHSY, CDR2 SAAADI. The CDR3 is made up of 14 amino acids. The V and J ends lost 6 bases and 5 bases respectively, with 15 bases between them. The sequence was obtained from an adult who received the AZD1222 COVID-19 vaccine. Sequenced material: peripheral blood, taken 28 days after the second AZD1222 dose. V and J are TRBV10-2 and TRBJ2-3; D is perhaps TRBD1 or TRBD2 (6 bases each). The CDR3 sequence is CASRSRGRGDTQYF. The CDR3 DNA is TGCGCCAGCAGGTCCCGGGGGCGCGGAGATACGCAGTATTTT.